This T cell receptor (beta chain) is from a study of blood T cells in healthy people across ages. V trimming: 2 bases; J trimming: 5 bases; junction bases outside the gene matches: 4. This CDR3 is built from 15 residues. This clonotype was recorded a few times. The antigen is undetermined. Study findings and constraints: Getting older went along with TCR beta diversity per million T cells dropping roughly linearly. Researchers judged that diversity estimates from one million T cells fell short of true values. Long-lived donors exceeded aged donors in naive CD4+ cells and diversity.

PCR was performed a second time for 7 to 11 cycles using a sample-barcoded 5' primer and a J-beta primer mix. TCRdb reanalysed the 5' RACE reads using MiXCR and keeps one entry per CDR3 protein. The profile shows around 1,100,000 distinct CDR3 sequences, less than 45% of them singletons. This chain links TRBV12-3 or TRBV12-4 with TRBJ2-3, with 10 positions matching TRBD2. The sample comprised blood. The sequence was obtained from a young man in good health. CDR3 protein: CASSLSSGGIDTQYF. CDR3 nucleotides: TGTGCCAGCAGTTTAAGTAGCGGGGGGATAGATACGCAGTATTTT.